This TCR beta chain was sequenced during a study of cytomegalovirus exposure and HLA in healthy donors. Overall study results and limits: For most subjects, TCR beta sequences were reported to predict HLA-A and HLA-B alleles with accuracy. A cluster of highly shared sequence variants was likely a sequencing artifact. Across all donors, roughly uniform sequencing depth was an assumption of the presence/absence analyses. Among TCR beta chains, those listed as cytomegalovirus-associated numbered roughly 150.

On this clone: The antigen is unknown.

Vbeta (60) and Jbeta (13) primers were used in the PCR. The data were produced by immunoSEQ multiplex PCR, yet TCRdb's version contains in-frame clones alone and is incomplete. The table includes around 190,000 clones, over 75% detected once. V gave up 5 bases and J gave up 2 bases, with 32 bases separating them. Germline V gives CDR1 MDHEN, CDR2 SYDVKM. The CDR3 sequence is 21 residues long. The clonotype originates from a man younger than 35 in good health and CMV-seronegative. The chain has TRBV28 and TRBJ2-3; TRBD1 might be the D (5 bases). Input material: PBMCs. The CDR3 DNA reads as TGTGCCAGCAGTCCCGATGGGATACCCGAGAGTAATGGGGCACACACAGATACGCAGTATTTT. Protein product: CASSPDGIPESNGAHTDTQYF.